The clone carrying this T cell receptor beta chain was counted only a few times. What it binds is unknown. Around 0.5 ug RNA was reverse transcribed with alpha and beta constant-region primers. Separate chain-specific third strand synthesis with multiplexing indices produced the alpha and beta libraries. The SP2 site served as the priming point for second strand synthesis. The library had 12-nucleotide molecular identifiers formed by two random hexamers joined together. TCRdb reanalysed the 5' RACE reads using MiXCR and keeps one entry per CDR3 protein. The sample yields nearly 25,000 distinct CDR3 sequences, 8.5% to 9% seen once. Looked up from germline, CDR1 is KGHSH and CDR2 is LQKENI. The V gene lost 6 bases and the J gene lost 0 bases, with 11 bases spanning the gap. The CDR3 is made up of 14 amino acids. This specimen comes from a study of HIV-infected patients and healthy controls. Study results and caveats: HIV-associated CDR3 frequencies dropped significantly during therapy; CMV-associated ones, mostly rising, changed nonsignificantly.

All unsorted peripheral T cells were captured because whole blood was used without fractionation. The source is an adult in good health. V usage is TRBV18 and J usage is TRBJ1-1; perhaps TRBD1 as D (6 bases). The sample taken for sequencing was blood. As DNA, the CDR3 is TGTGCCAGCTCCCCTCGGGGGCTGAACACTGAAGCTTTCTTT. Translating it yields CASSPRGLNTEAFF.